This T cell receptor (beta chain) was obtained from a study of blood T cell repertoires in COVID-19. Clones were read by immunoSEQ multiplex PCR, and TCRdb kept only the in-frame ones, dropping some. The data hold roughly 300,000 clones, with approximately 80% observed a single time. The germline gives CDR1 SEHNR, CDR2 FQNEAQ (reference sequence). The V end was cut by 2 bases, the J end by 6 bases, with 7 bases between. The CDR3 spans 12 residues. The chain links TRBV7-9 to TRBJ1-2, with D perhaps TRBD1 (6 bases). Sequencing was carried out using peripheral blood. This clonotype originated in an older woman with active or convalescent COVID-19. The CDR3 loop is CASSLTGNGYTF. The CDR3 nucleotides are TGTGCCAGCAGCTTAACAGGGAATGGCTACACCTTC. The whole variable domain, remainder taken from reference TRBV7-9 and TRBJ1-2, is DTGVSQNPRHKITKRGQNVTFRCDPISEHNRLYWYRQTLGQGPEFLTYFQNEAQLEKSRLLSDRFSAERPKGSFSTLEIQRTEQGDSAMYLCASSLTGNGYTFGSGTRLTVV.